The entry below describes one TCR beta chain. V was clipped by 4 bases and J by 2 bases, with 12 bases between them. This CDR3 contains 14 residues. The germline V gene has CDR1 SGHRS and CDR2 YFSETQ. This specimen belongs to a study of shared clonotypes between healthy human individuals. Study-wide context: A couple of women and a few men aged 18 to 49 served as donors.

Per sorted-subset replicate PCR, input was approximately 0.2 ug DNA, representing about 32,000 T cell genomes. Study processing details: As immunoSEQ supplied junction-only sequences (without quality scores), filtering differed. Clones were read by immunoSEQ multiplex PCR, and TCRdb kept only the in-frame ones, dropping some. That table furnishes V, J and clone size, whereas the DNA furnished D and trimming. The sample has millions of clones, about 92% seen once. The sequencing sample was made of naive CD4+ T cells sorted from blood. Subset denoted: CD45RA+ positively selected. The chain links TRBV5-1 to TRBJ2-5, with D possibly matching TRBD1 (6 bases). The source of this sequence is a young man in good health. The CDR3 loop reads CASSPGQYQETQYF. The CDR3 DNA sequence: TGCGCCAGCAGCCCAGGACAGTATCAAGAGACCCAGTACTTC.